Detailed here is one T cell receptor beta chain. The antigen is not known. This sample was taken from a study of cytomegalovirus exposure and HLA in healthy donors. For the study at large: Unique TCRs numbering some 80 million, obtained from HLA-typed donors, made up an early data release. General observations from the study: The Asian-associated ancestry cluster reportedly had fewer N-insertions than the roughly 670-donor mean in a later analysis.

PCR involved 60 Vbeta and 13 Jbeta primers. TCRdb keeps only in-frame clones here, not all; method: immunoSEQ multiplex PCR. The sample consists of just over 150,000 clones, under 90% of them appearing once. The specimen sequenced was PBMCs. The receptor's source is a man aged 18-30 years in good health and CMV-seronegative.

CDR3 loop: CASSPAGNEQFF. CDR3 DNA: TGTGCCAGCAGCCCGGCGGGGAATGAGCAGTTCTTC. The rearrangement joins TRBV14 to TRBJ2-1; perhaps TRBD2 as D (6 bases). Trimming left V 4 bases short and J 7 bases short, with 8 bases between. From germline, CDR1 is SGHDN and CDR2 FVKESK. This CDR3 is 12 amino acids long.